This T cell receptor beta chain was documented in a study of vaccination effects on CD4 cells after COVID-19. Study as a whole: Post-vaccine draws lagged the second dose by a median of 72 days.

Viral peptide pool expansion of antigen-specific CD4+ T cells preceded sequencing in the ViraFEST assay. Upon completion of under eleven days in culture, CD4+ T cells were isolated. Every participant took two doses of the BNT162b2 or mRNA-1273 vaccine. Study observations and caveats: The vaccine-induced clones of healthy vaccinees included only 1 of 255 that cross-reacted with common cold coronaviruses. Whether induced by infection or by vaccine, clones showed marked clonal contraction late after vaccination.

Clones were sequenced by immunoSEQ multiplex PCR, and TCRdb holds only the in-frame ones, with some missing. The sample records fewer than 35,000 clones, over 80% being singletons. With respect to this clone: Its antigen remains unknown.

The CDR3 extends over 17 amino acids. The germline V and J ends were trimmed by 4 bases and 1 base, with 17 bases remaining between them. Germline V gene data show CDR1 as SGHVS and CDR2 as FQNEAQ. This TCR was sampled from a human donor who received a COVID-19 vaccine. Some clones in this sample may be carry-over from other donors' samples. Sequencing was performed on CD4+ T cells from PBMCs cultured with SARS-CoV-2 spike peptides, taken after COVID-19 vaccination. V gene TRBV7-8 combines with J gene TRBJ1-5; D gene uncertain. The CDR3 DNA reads TGTGCCAGCAGCTATAACACGATTAGGCGGAGCAATCAGCCCCAGCATTTT. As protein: CASSYNTIRRSNQPQHF.